The 27 T cell receptor beta chains below come from one sample, sequenced in a study of blood T cell repertoires in COVID-19. Assay: immunoSEQ multiplex PCR; the TCRdb copy retains only in-frame clones and omits some. The table includes 150,000 to 200,000 clones, around nine tenths detected once. Sequencing was performed on peripheral blood. These receptors were taken from a human donor in a cohort sampled during active COVID-19.

The CDR3 sequence is CASSPRRGTSETQYF. The CDR3 DNA is TGTGCCAGCAGCCCCCGCAGGGGAACTTCAGAGACCCAGTACTTC. This rearrangement joins TRBV14 to TRBJ2-5; TRBD1 might be the D (6 bases). Per germline, CDR1 SGHDN and CDR2 FVKESK. Trimming left V 4 bases short and J 4 bases short, with 16 bases between. This CDR3 spans 15 amino acids.

The genes are TRBV5-4 and TRBJ1-2; 11 bases line up with TRBD1. CDR3 length: 15 amino acids. V lost 4 bases and J lost 4; bases outside the gene matches: 6. Germline V gene lookup returns CDR1 SGHNT and CDR2 YYREEE (reference sequence). The DNA of the CDR3 is TGTGCCAGCAGCGTGGGACAGGGGGAACCCTATGGCTACACCTTC. This codes for CASSVGQGEPYGYTF.

The CDR3 DNA is TGCGCCAGCAGTCACTCCGGGACACCACACGAAGCAGATACGCAGTATTTT. Protein: CASSHSGTPHEADTQYF. The rearrangement links TRBV23-1 to TRBJ2-3; tentative D call: TRBD1 (6 bases). TRBV23-1 is classed as an ORF, of uncertain function. The CDR3 runs to 17 residues. Trimming removed 3 bases from V and 4 bases from J, with 20 bases in between.

The chain is built from TRBV6-4 and TRBJ2-3, with TRBD2 identical over 8 bases. In germline, CDR1 is MRHNA, CDR2 SNTAGT. This CDR3 has 16 amino acids. The V and J ends lost 6 bases and 0 bases, in that order; junction bases with no gene match: 8. CDR3 protein: CASSRGLAGSTDTQYF. Here the CDR3 DNA reads TGTGCCAGCAGCCGAGGACTAGCTGGTAGCACAGATACGCAGTATTTT.

In its sample, this clone was seen a few times. The V and J genes are TRBV3-1 (or the pseudogene TRBV3-2) and TRBJ1-3; no firm D call. The CDR3 is made up of 16 amino acids. Trimming stripped 0 bases from V and 0 bases from J, with 9 bases between. Looked up from germline, CDR1 is LGHDT and CDR2 is YNNKEL (reference sequence). CDR3 sequence: CASSQDSRNSGNTIYF. Written as DNA, the CDR3 is TGTGCCAGCAGCCAAGATAGCCGGAACTCTGGAAACACCATATATTTT.

The chain couples TRBV19 to TRBJ2-7, with a weak D call TRBD1 (6 bases). CDR1 LNHDA and CDR2 SQIVND come from the germline V gene (reference sequence). V lost 5 bases and J lost 0, with 11 bases in between. This CDR3 has 14 amino acids. The CDR3 here is CASSYRGGSYEQYF. The CDR3 DNA reads TGTGCCAGTAGTTATCGAGGGGGCTCCTACGAGCAGTACTTC.

The chain employs TRBV5-4 and TRBJ2-5; D is perhaps TRBD1 (5 bases). CDR3 size: 14 residues. Trimming left V 2 bases short and J 3 bases short, with 11 bases between. The germline V gene has CDR1 SGHNT and CDR2 YYREEE (reference sequence). This CDR3 reads CASSFPQGKETQYF. CDR3 bases: TGTGCCAGCAGCTTTCCCCAGGGAAAAGAGACCCAGTACTTC.

The chain is built from TRBV27 and TRBJ2-7, with 7 positions matching TRBD1. The CDR3 sequence is 15 residues long. Germline CDR1 MNHEY, CDR2 SMNVEV (reference sequence). The V gene end was trimmed by 6 bases and the J gene end by 2 bases; junction bases not matched to a gene: 10. The CDR3: CASRLGQAETYEQYF. The CDR3 region has the DNA TGTGCCAGCAGACTTGGACAGGCAGAAACCTACGAGCAGTACTTC.

The rearrangement joins TRBV6-5 to TRBJ2-5, with TRBD1 matching 7 bases. After removal of 6 bases from V and 5 bases from J, the junction contained 12 bases not matched to a gene. This CDR3 has 15 residues. Per germline, CDR1 MNHEY and CDR2 SVGAGI. The CDR3 loop reads CASRTTDRAYETQYF. The CDR3 DNA follows: TGTGCCAGCAGGACAACCGACAGGGCTTACGAGACCCAGTACTTC.

V usage is TRBV3-1 (or the pseudogene TRBV3-2) and J usage is TRBJ1-2, with D unresolved. Trimming left V 6 bases short and J 4 bases short, with 12 bases between. Germline loops: CDR1 LGHDT, CDR2 YNNKEL (reference sequence). CDR3 size: 13 residues. CDR3 nucleotide sequence: TGTGCCAGCAGTCGACACTCCGCCTATGGCTACACCTTC. Translated, it gives CASSRHSAYGYTF.

The chain is built from TRBV27 and TRBJ2-7; 9 positions match TRBD1. Trimming removed 6 bases from V and 5 bases from J; junction bases left unmatched: 11. The germline CDR1 and CDR2 sequences are MNHEY and SMNVEV (reference sequence). The CDR3 consists of 15 residues. The CDR3 region is CASRPVGQGSDEQYF. The CDR3 DNA follows: TGTGCCAGCAGGCCAGTAGGACAGGGGAGCGACGAGCAGTACTTC.

The chain joins TRBV7-6 to TRBJ1-2; 7 positions match TRBD1. CDR3 length equals 16 residues. With V trimmed by 2 bases and J by 5 bases, 11 bases remained unmatched. Germline CDR1 SGHVS, CDR2 FNYEAQ. As DNA, the CDR3 is TGTGCCAGCAGCTTATCAATCTCAGGGGGTTGGTATGGCTACACCTTC. Its translation is CASSLSISGGWYGYTF.

This chain connects TRBV5-1 to TRBJ2-3; 9 nucleotides align to TRBD2. Trimming took 4 bases from V and 4 from J; bases not matched to a gene: 13. CDR1 SGHRS and CDR2 YFSETQ come from the germline V gene. The length of the CDR3 is 17 residues. In DNA, the CDR3 is TGCGCCAGCAGCAGACCGGGAGGTAGCGGGGGAGCAGATACGCAGTATTTT. This codes for CASSRPGGSGGADTQYF. Variable domain in full (rest from reference TRBV5-1 and TRBJ2-3): KAGVTQTPRYLIKTRGQQVTLSCSPISGHRSVSWYQQTPGQGLQFLFEYFSETQRNKGNFPGRFSGRQFSNSRSEMNVSTLELGDSALYLCASSRPGGSGGADTQYFGPGTRLTVL.

The V gene is TRBV6-4, the J gene TRBJ2-3; 7 bases align to TRBD2. Germline CDR1 is MRHNA and CDR2 is SNTAGT. The V gene end was trimmed by 8 bases and the J gene end by 0 bases; junction bases not matched to a gene: 8. This CDR3 contains 15 residues. CDR3 region: CASRASGRSTDTQYF. The DNA of the CDR3 is TGTGCCAGCCGAGCTAGCGGACGCAGCACAGATACGCAGTATTTT.

As regards this clone: Other DNA sequences in this specimen translate into the identical CDR3. The gene calls are TRBV5-6 and TRBJ1-1; no clear D. Deletions cut 2 bases from V and 0 bases from J, with 5 bases between. This CDR3 region has 13 residues. CDR1 is SGHDT and CDR2 is YYEEEE in the germline V gene. The CDR3 region has the DNA TGTGCCAGCAGCTTAACAGTGAACACTGAAGCTTTCTTT. It translates to CASSLTVNTEAFF.

V and J are TRBV4-1 and TRBJ1-4; 7 positions agree with TRBD1. Looked up from germline, CDR1 is MGHRA and CDR2 is YSYEKL. V was pared by 4 bases and J by 9 bases, with 5 bases of the junction left unmatched. This CDR3 region has 13 residues. CDR3 in DNA: TGCGCCAGCAGCCCAACAGGGGTTCAAAAACTGTTTTTT. Residues: CASSPTGVQKLFF.

The J gene is TRBJ2-4, the V gene TRBV7-9; the match to TRBD1 covers 8 bases. The germline V gene encodes CDR1 SEHNR and CDR2 FQNEAQ (reference sequence). The trim removed 4 bases at V and 6 bases at J, leaving 5 bases unmatched. The CDR3 sequence is 14 residues long. The DNA of the CDR3 is TGTGCCAGCAGCTCTCAGGGGGCTGGAAACATTCAGTACTTC. Its translation: CASSSQGAGNIQYF. Full variable domain (outside the CDR3, taken from reference TRBV7-9 and TRBJ2-4): DTGVSQNPRHKITKRGQNVTFRCDPISEHNRLYWYRQTLGQGPEFLTYFQNEAQLEKSRLLSDRFSAERPKGSFSTLEIQRTEQGDSAMYLCASSSQGAGNIQYFGAGTRLSVL.

This clone showed up just once. The chain uses TRBV9 and TRBJ2-7; a possible D gene is TRBD1 (5 bases). Germline assignment: CDR1 SGDLS and CDR2 YYNGEE. This CDR3 has 13 residues. The V end lost 0 bases, the J end lost 9 bases, and 13 bases lay between the germline ends. For the CDR3, the DNA is TGTGCCAGCAGCGTAGACCCCAGGGCCAGGCAGTACTTC. Translation gives CASSVDPRARQYF.

The chain recombines TRBV11-2 with TRBJ1-1, with D unresolved. Trimming took 0 bases from V and 5 from J, leaving 7 bases between them. CDR1 and CDR2 from the germline V gene are SGHAT and FQNNGV. The CDR3 is 13 amino acids. The CDR3 DNA is TGTGCCAGCAGCTTAGATCGGGAAACTGAAGCTTTCTTT. Protein sequence: CASSLDRETEAFF.

This clone occurred once. The chain joins TRBV7-9 to TRBJ2-7, with a tentative D call TRBD1 (6 bases). The CDR3 runs 14 residues. V was shortened by 2 bases and J by 3 bases, with 11 bases between the two germline ends. CDR1 is SEHNR and CDR2 is FQNEAQ in the germline V gene (reference sequence). The CDR3 DNA is TGTGCCAGCAGCTTATCAGGGGCCAGCTACGAGCAGTACTTC. Its protein is CASSLSGASYEQYF. Full variable domain (outside the CDR3, taken from reference TRBV7-9 and TRBJ2-7): DTGVSQNPRHKITKRGQNVTFRCDPISEHNRLYWYRQTLGQGPEFLTYFQNEAQLEKSRLLSDRFSAERPKGSFSTLEIQRTEQGDSAMYLCASSLSGASYEQYFGPGTRLTVT.

This rearrangement joins TRBV7-2 to TRBJ1-4; perhaps TRBD1 as D (6 bases). The V end lost 1 base, the J end lost 10 bases, and 13 bases lay between the germline ends. Germline V gene sequence: CDR1 SGHTA, CDR2 FQGNSA. This CDR3 is built from 14 residues. For the CDR3, the DNA is TGTGCCAGCAGCTTAGGTGCGGCAGGGGTAAAACTGTTTTTT. Amino acids: CASSLGAAGVKLFF.

J is TRBJ2-5 and V is TRBV2; the match to TRBD1 covers 9 bases. Germline V gene sequence: CDR1 SNHLY, CDR2 FYNNEI. V lost 8 bases to trimming and J lost 4 bases; unmatched junction nucleotides: 8. The CDR3 spans 14 residues. CDR3 bases: TGTGCCAGCCGACAGGACAGGGGAGGAGAGACCCAGTACTTC. Protein product: CASRQDRGGETQYF.

The chain couples TRBV5-4 to TRBJ2-7, with D maybe TRBD2 (6 bases). This CDR3 has 16 amino acids. Trimming cost V 4 bases and J 7 bases, with 24 bases left between them. CDR1 SGHNT and CDR2 YYREEE come from the germline V gene (reference sequence). The CDR3 DNA sequence: TGTGCCAGCAGCCAAGGCGGGCGGGGCCGGTTCGGGGAGCAGTACTTC. Amino acid sequence: CASSQGGRGRFGEQYF. Full variable domain (outside the CDR3, taken from reference TRBV5-4 and TRBJ2-7): ETGVTQSPTHLIKTRGQQVTLRCSSQSGHNTVSWYQQALGQGPQFIFQYYREEENGRGNFPPRFSGLQFPNYSSELNVNALELDDSALYLCASSQGGRGRFGEQYFGPGTRLTVT.

This sequence joins TRBV4-3 and TRBJ1-1; 8 nucleotides align to TRBD1. Germline trimming cut 3 bases from V and 3 bases from J; bases unmatched to any gene: 3. In germline, CDR1 is LGHNA, CDR2 YSLEER. This CDR3 spans 14 amino acids. The CDR3 here is CASSQTGADTEAFF. For the CDR3, the DNA is TGCGCCAGCAGCCAGACAGGGGCTGACACTGAAGCTTTCTTT.

The chain recombines TRBV6-2 or TRBV6-3 with TRBJ2-1; TRBD2 agrees at 11 bases. Per the germline V gene, CDR1 is MNHEY and CDR2 is SVGEGT. Trimming removed 6 bases from V and 8 bases from J; junction bases left unmatched: 21. This CDR3 is 19 amino acids long. CDR3 sequence reads: CASSSLRGLAEILRDEQFF. CDR3 DNA sequence: TGTGCCAGCAGCTCTCTCCGGGGACTAGCGGAAATTTTGCGCGATGAGCAGTTCTTC.

This clone showed up just once. The CDR3 sequence: CASSLAAGSLGYEQYF. CDR3 sequence (DNA): TGTGCCAGCAGCTTAGCTGCGGGAAGTCTAGGCTACGAGCAGTACTTC. This sequence joins TRBV7-2 and TRBJ2-7; possible D gene TRBD2, 6 bases. V lost 0 bases and J lost 3, with 15 bases in between. Germline CDR1 is SGHTA and CDR2 is FQGNSA. The length of the CDR3 is 16 residues.

This chain joins TRBV18 and TRBJ2-7; 7 nucleotides line up with TRBD1. V lost 3 bases and J lost 7; bases outside the gene matches: 9. This CDR3 has 14 amino acids. Germline V lookup: CDR1 KGHSH, CDR2 LQKENI. The CDR3 DNA follows: TGTGCCAGCTCACCGGGCGGACAGGTGGTAGAGCAGTACTTC. Amino acids: CASSPGGQVVEQYF.